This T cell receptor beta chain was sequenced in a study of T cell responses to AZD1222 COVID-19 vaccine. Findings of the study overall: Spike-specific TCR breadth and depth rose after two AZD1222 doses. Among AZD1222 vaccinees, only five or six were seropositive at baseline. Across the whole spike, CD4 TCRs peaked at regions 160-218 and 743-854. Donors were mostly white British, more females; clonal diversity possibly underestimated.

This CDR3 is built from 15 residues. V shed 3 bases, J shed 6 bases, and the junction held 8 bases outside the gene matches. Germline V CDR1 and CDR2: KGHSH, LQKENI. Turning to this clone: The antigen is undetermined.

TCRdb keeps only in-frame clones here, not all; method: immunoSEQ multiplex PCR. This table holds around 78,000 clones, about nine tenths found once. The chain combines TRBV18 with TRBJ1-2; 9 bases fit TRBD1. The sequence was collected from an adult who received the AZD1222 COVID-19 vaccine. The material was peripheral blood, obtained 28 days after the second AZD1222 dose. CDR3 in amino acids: CASSPGQGVKNGYTF. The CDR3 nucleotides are TGTGCCAGCTCACCGGGACAGGGCGTGAAAAATGGCTACACCTTC. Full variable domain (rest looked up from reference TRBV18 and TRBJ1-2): NAGVMQNPRHLVRRRGQEARLRCSPMKGHSHVYWYRQLPEEGLKFMVYLQKENIIDESGMPKERFSAEFPKEGPSILRIQQVVRGDSAAYFCASSPGQGVKNGYTFGSGTRLTVV.